This paragraph covers one TCR beta chain sequence. The clone's antigen remains unknown. It has no much larger one-base neighbor in the sample; base qualities were not kept. One collaborating source in Seattle enrolled patients while the patients were actively infected and followed the patients over time throughout the course of disease. Collaborating institutions collected whole blood in K2EDTA tubes following their own protocols. For TCRbeta analysis, collaborator samples were shipped as frozen whole blood, as isolated PBMCs, or as DNA extracted from either sample type. This record comes from a study of blood T cell repertoires in COVID-19 (dated by TCRdb to between 2020 and 2021). About the study as a whole: Samples covering the acute and convalescent phases of COVID-19 were provided by collaborators in the United States, Italy and Spain. The material from the prospective study consisted of cDNA or gDNA derived from T cells, B-cell-depleted T cells, or PBMCs. Deeply sampled blood TCRbeta repertoires from subjects exposed to, actively infected with, or recovered from COVID-19 were included in the dataset. A freely available public database, intended as a resource for researchers studying the immune response to SARS-CoV-2, is where the repertoires were released. Samples were obtained from the ongoing ImmuneRACE study (first 160 participants) and from some 1,300 subjects provided by 6 global collaborators. Nearly every sample came with metadata listing a de-identified subject ID, COVID-19 status, age in years and sex. HLA class I and class II types, where available, came from metadata supplied by the sample provider rather than from assay-based typing.

Summary of the overall study and its limitations: Clinical and demographic metadata were provided uncurated, with the amount varying by source and participant.

CDR1 is given as SGDLS and CDR2 as YYNGEE, both from the germline V gene. Counted from cysteine to phenylalanine, this CDR3 has 15 amino acids. The sequence is cut down to CDR3 DNA, 45 bases in frame from base 1. From V the trimming removes 4 bases and from J it removes 5 bases, while the gene matches leave 10 bases of the junction unaccounted for. The immunoSEQ Assay, a bias-controlled multiplex PCR, was used to amplify TCRbeta CDR3 regions from genomic DNA. Per the original workflow: The number of nucleated cells in each sample was estimated from the amplification of reference gene primers within the assay. To quantify the absolute abundance of each unique TCRbeta CDR3 rearrangement, sequence reads were collapsed and filtered. For each sample, productive Simpson clonality was calculated by taking the square root of Simpson's diversity index across productive rearrangements. TCRdb mirrors the immuneACCESS table, restricted to in-frame sequences. Some clones are absent from its copies; in checked studies, under half trace to an unresolved V gene, and the reason for the others is unknown. The DNA was the basis for D and trimming; V, J and clone size are from that table. Within this sample are 200,000 to 250,000 clones, with approximately 78% of them counted one time only. Approximately 5.2% of the sample rests with the top ten.

The V and J segments used are TRBV9 and TRBJ1-2, with 8 bases in between that match TRBD1. The sequenced sample was peripheral blood. The TCR sequence derives from a woman in her seventies with COVID-19, enrolled during active disease. The sequenced DNA: TGTGCCAGCAGCACACGGGACAGGAACGCATATGGCTACACCTTC. Protein translation: CASSTRDRNAYGYTF.